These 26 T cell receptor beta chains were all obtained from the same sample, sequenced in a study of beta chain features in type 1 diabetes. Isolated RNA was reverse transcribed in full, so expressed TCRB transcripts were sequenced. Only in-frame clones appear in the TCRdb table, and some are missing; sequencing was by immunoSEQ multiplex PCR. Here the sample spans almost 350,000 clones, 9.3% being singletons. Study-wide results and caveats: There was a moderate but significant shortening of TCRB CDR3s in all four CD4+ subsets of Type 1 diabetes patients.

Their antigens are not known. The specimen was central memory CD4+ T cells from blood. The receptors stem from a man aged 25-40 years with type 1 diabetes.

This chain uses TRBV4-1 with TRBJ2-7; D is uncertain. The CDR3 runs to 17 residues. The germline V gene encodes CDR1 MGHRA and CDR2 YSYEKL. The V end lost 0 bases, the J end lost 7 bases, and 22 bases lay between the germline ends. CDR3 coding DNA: TGCGCCAGCAGCCAAGATGGGGTGGAACCTCGTGCACGGGAGCAGTACTTC. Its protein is CASSQDGVEPRAREQYF.

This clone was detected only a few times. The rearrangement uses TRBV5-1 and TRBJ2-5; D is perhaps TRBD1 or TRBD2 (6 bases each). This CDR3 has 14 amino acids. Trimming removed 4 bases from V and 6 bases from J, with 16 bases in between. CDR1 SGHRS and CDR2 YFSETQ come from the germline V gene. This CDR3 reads CASSQGGGPKTQYF. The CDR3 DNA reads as TGCGCCAGCAGCCAGGGTGGGGGGCCGAAGACCCAGTACTTC.

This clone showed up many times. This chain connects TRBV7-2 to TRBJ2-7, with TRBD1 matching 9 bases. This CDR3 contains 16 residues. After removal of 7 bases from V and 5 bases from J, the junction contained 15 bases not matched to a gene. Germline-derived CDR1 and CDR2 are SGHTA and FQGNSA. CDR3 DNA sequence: TGTGCCAGCACGCGGAGAGGACAGGGGACGAGCAACGAGCAGTACTTC. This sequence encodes CASTRRGQGTSNEQYF.

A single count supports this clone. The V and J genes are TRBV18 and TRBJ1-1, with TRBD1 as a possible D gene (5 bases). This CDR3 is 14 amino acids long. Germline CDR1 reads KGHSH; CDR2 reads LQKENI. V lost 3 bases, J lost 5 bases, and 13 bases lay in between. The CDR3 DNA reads TGTGCCAGCTCACCCGGACACCGAGGGACTGAAGCTTTCTTT. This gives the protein CASSPGHRGTEAFF.

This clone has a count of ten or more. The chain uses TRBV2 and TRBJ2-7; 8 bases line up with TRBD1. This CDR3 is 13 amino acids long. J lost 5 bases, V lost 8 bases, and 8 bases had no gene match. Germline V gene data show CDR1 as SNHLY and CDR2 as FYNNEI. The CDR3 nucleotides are TGTGCCAGCGTCCTGGACAGGGTCAACGAGCAGTACTTC. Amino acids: CASVLDRVNEQYF.

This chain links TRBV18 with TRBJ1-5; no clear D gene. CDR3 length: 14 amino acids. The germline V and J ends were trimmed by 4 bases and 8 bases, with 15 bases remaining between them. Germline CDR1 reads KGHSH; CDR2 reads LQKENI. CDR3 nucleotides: TGTGCCAGCTCACTTCGTCTTGCTTATGAGCCCCAGCATTTT. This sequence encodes CASSLRLAYEPQHF.

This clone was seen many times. The CDR3 sequence: CASSARDRNQPQHF. CDR3 in DNA: TGTGCCAGCAGCGCCCGGGACAGAAATCAGCCCCAGCATTTT. The J gene is TRBJ1-5, the V gene TRBV5-6, with TRBD1 matching over 7 bases. Looked up from germline, CDR1 is SGHDT and CDR2 is YYEEEE. This CDR3 is built from 14 residues. Trimming removed 4 bases from V and 4 bases from J; junction bases left unmatched: 5.

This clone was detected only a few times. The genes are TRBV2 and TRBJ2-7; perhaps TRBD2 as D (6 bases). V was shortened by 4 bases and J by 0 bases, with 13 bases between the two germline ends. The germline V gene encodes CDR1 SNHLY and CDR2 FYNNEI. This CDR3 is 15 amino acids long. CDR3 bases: TGTGCCAGCAGTGTTGGAGGGATAAGCTCCTACGAGCAGTACTTC. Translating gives CASSVGGISSYEQYF.

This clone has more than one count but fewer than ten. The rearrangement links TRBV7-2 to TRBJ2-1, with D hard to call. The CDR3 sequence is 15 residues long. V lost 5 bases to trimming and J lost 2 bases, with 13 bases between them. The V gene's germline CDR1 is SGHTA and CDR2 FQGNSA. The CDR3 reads CASSPRLDPYNEQFF. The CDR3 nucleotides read TGTGCCAGCAGCCCCCGTTTAGACCCCTACAATGAGCAGTTCTTC.

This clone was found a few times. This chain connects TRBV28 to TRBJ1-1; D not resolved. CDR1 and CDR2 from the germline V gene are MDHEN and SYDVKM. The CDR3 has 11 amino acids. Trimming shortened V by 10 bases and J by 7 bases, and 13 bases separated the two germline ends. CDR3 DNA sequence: TGTGCCATCGAGGGCCCCGTTGAAGCTTTCTTT. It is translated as CAIEGPVEAFF. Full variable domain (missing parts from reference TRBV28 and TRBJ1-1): DVKVTQSSRYLVKRTGEKVFLECVQDMDHENMFWYRQDPGLGLRLIYFSYDVKMKEKGDIPEGYSVSREKKERFSLILESASTNQTSMYLCAIEGPVEAFFGQGTRLTVV.

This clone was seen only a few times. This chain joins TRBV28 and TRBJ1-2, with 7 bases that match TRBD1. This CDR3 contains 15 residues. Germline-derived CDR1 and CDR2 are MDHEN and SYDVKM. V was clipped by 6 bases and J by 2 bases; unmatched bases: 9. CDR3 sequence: CASSYTGARNYGYTF. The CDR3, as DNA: TGTGCCAGCAGCTATACAGGGGCCCGGAACTATGGCTACACCTTC.

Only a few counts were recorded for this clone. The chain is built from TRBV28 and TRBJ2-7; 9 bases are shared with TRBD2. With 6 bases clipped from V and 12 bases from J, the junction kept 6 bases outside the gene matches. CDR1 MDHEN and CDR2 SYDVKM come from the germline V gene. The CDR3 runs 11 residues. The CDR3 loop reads CASRSSGNWYF. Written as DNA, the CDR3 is TGTGCCAGCAGGTCTAGCGGGAATTGGTACTTC.

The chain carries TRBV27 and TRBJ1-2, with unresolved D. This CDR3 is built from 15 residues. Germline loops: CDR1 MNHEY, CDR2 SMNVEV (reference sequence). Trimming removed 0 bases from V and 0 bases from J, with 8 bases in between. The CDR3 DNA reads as TGTGCCAGCAGTTTATCCCGGGGTACTAACTATGGCTACACCTTC. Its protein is CASSLSRGTNYGYTF.

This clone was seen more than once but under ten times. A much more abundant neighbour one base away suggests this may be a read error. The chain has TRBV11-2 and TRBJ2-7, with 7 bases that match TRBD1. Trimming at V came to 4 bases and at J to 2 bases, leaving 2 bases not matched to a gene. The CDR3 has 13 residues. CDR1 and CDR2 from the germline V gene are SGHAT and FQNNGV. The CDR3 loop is CASSSGGTYEQYF. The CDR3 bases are TGTGCCAGCAGCTCAGGGGGAACCTACGAGCAGTACTTC.

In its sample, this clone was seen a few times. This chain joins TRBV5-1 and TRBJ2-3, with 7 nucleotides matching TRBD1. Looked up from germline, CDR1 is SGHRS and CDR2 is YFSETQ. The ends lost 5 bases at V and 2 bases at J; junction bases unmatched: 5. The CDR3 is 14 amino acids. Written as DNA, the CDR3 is TGCGCCAGCAGGGGGGACAGCCACACAGATACGCAGTATTTT. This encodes CASRGDSHTDTQYF.

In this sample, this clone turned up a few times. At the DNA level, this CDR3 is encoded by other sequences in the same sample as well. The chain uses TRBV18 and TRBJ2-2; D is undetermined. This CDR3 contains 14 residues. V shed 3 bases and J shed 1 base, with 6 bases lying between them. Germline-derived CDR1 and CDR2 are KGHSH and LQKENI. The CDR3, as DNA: TGTGCCAGCTCACCGGGCCGGAACACCGGGGAGCTGTTTTTT. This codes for CASSPGRNTGELFF.

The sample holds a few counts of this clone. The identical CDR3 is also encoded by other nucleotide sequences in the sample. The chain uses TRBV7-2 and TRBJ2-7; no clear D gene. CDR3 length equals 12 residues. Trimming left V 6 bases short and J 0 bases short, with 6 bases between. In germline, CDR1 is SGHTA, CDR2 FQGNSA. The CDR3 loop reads CASSLGSYEQYF. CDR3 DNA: TGTGCCAGCAGTCTGGGCTCCTACGAGCAGTACTTC.

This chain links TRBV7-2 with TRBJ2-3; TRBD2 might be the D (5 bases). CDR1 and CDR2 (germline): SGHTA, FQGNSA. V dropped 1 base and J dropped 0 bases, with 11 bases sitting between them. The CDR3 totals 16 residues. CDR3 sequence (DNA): TGTGCCAGCAGCTTAGGCCCTAGCTTGAGCACAGATACGCAGTATTTT. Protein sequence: CASSLGPSLSTDTQYF.

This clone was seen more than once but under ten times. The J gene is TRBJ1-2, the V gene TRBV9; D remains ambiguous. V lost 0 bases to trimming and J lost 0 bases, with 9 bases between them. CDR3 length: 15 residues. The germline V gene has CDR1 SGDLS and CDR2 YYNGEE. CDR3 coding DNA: TGTGCCAGCAGCGTAGATCCGGGCTCTAACTATGGCTACACCTTC. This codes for CASSVDPGSNYGYTF.

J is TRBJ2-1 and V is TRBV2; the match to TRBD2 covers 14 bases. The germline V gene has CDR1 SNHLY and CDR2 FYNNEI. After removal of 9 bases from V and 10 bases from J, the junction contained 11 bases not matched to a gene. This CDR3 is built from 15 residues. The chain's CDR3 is CASYKGTSGGMEQFF. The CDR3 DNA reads TGTGCCAGTTACAAGGGGACTAGCGGGGGTATGGAGCAGTTCTTC.

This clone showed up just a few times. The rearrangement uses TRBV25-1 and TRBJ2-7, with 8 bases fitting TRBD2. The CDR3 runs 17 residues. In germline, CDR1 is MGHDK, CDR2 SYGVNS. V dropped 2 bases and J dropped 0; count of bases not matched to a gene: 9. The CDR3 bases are TGTGCCAGCAGTGAAGCCAGCGGGGGCCGAAGCTCCTACGAGCAGTACTTC. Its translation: CASSEASGGRSSYEQYF.

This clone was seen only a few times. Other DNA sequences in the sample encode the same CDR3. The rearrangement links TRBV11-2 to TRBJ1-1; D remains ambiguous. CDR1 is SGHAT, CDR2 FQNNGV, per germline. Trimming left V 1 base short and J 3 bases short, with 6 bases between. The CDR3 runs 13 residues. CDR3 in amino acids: CASSLVRDTEAFF. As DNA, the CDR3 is TGTGCCAGCAGCTTAGTGCGTGACACTGAAGCTTTCTTT.

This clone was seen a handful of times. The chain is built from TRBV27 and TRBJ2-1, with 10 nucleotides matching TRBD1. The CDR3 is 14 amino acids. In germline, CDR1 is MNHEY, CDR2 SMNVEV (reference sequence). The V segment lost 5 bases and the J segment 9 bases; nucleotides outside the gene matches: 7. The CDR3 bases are TGTGCCAGCAGTAGACAGGGGGCGAACGGTGAGCAGTTCTTC. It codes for CASSRQGANGEQFF.

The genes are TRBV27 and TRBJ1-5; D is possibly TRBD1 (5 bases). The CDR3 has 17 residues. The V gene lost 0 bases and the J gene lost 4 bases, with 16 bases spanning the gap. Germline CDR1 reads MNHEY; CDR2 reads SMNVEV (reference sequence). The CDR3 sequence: CASSLSAGLGENQPQHF. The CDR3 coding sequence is TGTGCCAGCAGTTTATCGGCAGGGCTGGGGGAAAATCAGCCCCAGCATTTT.

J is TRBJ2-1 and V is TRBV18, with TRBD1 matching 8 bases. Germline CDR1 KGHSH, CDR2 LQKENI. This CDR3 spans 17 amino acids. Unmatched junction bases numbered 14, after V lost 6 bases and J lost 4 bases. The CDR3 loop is CASSLNGGTGGYNEQFF. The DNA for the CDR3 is TGTGCCAGCTCCCTAAACGGCGGGACAGGCGGATACAATGAGCAGTTCTTC.

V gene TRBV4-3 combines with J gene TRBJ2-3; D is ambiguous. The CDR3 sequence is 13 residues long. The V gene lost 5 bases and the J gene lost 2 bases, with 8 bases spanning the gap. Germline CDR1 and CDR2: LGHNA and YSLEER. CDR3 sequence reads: CASSFRDTDTQYF. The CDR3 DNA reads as TGCGCCAGCAGCTTCCGTGACACAGATACGCAGTATTTT.